This T cell receptor beta chain derives from a study of cytotoxic CD8 clonotypes in ibrutinib-treated CLL. At the level of the study: Overall, 25 or so responses were partial and 2 complete; following median 68 months, about 15 patients stayed remitted and some 12 progressed.

Clones were sequenced by immunoSEQ multiplex PCR, and TCRdb holds only the in-frame ones, with some missing. Here the sample spans some 200,000 clones, 79% being singletons. The germline CDR1 and CDR2 sequences are MGHDK and SYGVNS. This CDR3 comprises 14 residues. Trimming left V 5 bases short and J 1 base short, with 9 bases between. This TCR was recovered from a human donor with chronic lymphocytic leukemia. The material was PBMCs, obtained after 12 months of ibrutinib treatment. The V and J genes are TRBV25-1 and TRBJ1-3; D is possibly TRBD1 (5 bases). The CDR3 spells CASSTRDSGNTIYF. The CDR3 DNA reads as TGTGCCAGCAGTACCAGGGATTCTGGAAACACCATATATTTT.